This T cell receptor beta chain was found in a study of cytomegalovirus exposure and HLA in healthy donors. Though nominally healthy at sampling, donors likely had unrecorded immune exposures. The PCR used 60 Vbeta and 13 Jbeta primers. TCRdb's table, derived via immunoSEQ multiplex PCR, lists solely in-frame clones and lacks some. This sample has fewer than 130,000 clones, with around 85% found just once. The CDR3 totals 20 residues. Germline CDR1 and CDR2: MNHNS and SASEGT. Trimming removed 6 bases at V and 2 bases at J, with 31 bases between. The V gene is TRBV6-1, the J gene TRBJ1-1, with D possibly TRBD1 on 6 matching bases. The TCR comes from a man younger than 45 in good health and CMV-seropositive. The material sequenced was PBMCs. The CDR3 DNA is TGTGCCAGCAGGGAACCCCTGACCTCAACCAGGGGACCTCATAACACTGAAGCTTTCTTT. It translates to CASREPLTSTRGPHNTEAFF.